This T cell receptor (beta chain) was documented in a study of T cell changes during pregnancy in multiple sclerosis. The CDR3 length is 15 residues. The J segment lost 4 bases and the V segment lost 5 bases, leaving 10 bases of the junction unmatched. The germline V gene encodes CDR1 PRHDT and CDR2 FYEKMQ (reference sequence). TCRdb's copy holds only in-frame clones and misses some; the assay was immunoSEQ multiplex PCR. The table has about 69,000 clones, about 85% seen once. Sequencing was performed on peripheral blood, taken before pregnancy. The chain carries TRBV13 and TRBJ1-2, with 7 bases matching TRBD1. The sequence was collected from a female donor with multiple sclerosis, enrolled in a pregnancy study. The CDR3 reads CASSRASDRTYGYTF. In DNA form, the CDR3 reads TGTGCCAGCAGCCGAGCATCGGACAGGACCTATGGCTACACCTTC.